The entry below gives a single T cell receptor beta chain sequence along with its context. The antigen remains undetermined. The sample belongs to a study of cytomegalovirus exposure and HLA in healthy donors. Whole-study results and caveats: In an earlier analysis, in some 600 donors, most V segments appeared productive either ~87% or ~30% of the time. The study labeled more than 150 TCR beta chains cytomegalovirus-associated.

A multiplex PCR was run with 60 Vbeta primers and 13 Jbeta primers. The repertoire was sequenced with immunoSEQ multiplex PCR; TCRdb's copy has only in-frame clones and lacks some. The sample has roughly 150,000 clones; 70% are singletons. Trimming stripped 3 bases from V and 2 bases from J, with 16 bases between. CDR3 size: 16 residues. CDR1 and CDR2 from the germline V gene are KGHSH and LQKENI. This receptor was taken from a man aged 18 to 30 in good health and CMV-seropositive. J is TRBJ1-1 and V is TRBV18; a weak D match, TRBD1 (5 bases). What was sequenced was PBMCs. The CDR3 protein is CASSPAHRQLNTEAFF. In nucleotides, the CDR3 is TGTGCCAGCTCACCGGCCCACAGGCAGCTTAACACTGAAGCTTTCTTT.